This T cell receptor beta chain emerged from a study of regulatory T cells in long-lasting Graves disease. V was clipped by 4 bases and J by 3 bases; unmatched bases: 8. The germline V gene encodes CDR1 SGHNT and CDR2 YYREEE (reference sequence). The CDR3 spans 16 residues. To make TCR beta libraries, researchers used iRepertoire HTBI primers and Arm-PCR of CDR3 regions. TCRdb called the multiplex PCR reads again in MiXCR, with one record for every CDR3 protein. The sample contains some 560,000 distinct CDR3 sequences, approximately 16% of which appear only once. Sample time point: newly diagnosed GD, antithyroid drugs for less than 3 months. TCR sequences were obtained from RNA taken from PBMCs. In addition, the sample was reused for a study of T cells in Graves' hyperthyroidism and ophthalmopathy. As that study records: Uncontrolled infection, other autoimmune disease, pregnancy or lactation excluded patients.

The receptor comes from a middle-aged woman with Graves disease. J is TRBJ2-2 and V is TRBV5-4, with 8 bases that match TRBD1. This specimen consisted of peripheral blood mononuclear cells (PBMCs), obtained at new diagnosis, from a patient treated with antithyroid drugs. Here the CDR3 DNA reads TGTGCCAGCAGCCTCGGGACAGGCGGAGACACCGGGGAGCTGTTTTTT. Residues: CASSLGTGGDTGELFF.